A single sample gave rise to the 17 T cell receptor beta chains below, sequenced in a study of blood T cell repertoires in COVID-19. Only in-frame clones appear in the TCRdb table, and some are missing; sequencing was by immunoSEQ multiplex PCR. This sample has around 140,000 clones, with 75% to 90% found just once. Sequencing was done on a sample of peripheral blood. Receptors were obtained from a man between 65 and 85 years old who had recovered from COVID-19.

The rearrangement links TRBV14 to TRBJ1-4; D is unclear. The germline V gene encodes CDR1 SGHDN and CDR2 FVKESK. The CDR3 runs to 13 residues. Trimming pared 6 bases from V and 7 bases from J, leaving 12 bases between. CDR3 DNA: TGTGCCAGCAGGCGCGGGTTAGGTGAAAAACTGTTTTTT. It specifies CASRRGLGEKLFF.

The J gene is TRBJ2-3, the V gene TRBV27; tentatively, D is TRBD1 (6 bases). V was shortened by 2 bases and J by 5 bases, with 14 bases between the two germline ends. This CDR3 is 15 amino acids long. Germline-derived CDR1 and CDR2 are MNHEY and SMNVEV (reference sequence). CDR3 loop: CASSLGGIRVDTQYF. CDR3 in DNA: TGTGCCAGCAGTTTAGGGGGCATCCGAGTAGATACGCAGTATTTT.

This chain connects TRBV7-8 to TRBJ2-7; TRBD1 aligns across 8 bases. This CDR3 is built from 16 residues. Unmatched junction bases numbered 12, after V lost 4 bases and J lost 4 bases. In germline, CDR1 is SGHVS, CDR2 FQNEAQ. CDR3 sequence reads: CASSSGVGQGGYEQYF. The CDR3 coding sequence is TGTGCCAGCAGCTCAGGAGTAGGACAGGGTGGGTACGAGCAGTACTTC.

The chain combines TRBV3-1 (or the pseudogene TRBV3-2) with TRBJ1-1, with a tentative D call TRBD1 (6 bases). Germline CDR1 LGHDT, CDR2 YNNKEL (reference sequence). The V gene lost 3 bases and the J gene lost 5 bases, with 19 bases spanning the gap. The CDR3 totals 16 residues. The CDR3 region has the DNA TGTGCCAGCAGCCATCTGGACAGTGCAAGGTTGACTGAAGCTTTCTTT. The encoded protein is CASSHLDSARLTEAFF.

The V and J genes are TRBV25-1 and TRBJ1-2; 7 positions agree with TRBD1. The CDR3 is made up of 15 amino acids. V was clipped by 3 bases and J by 2 bases; unmatched bases: 6. Germline-derived CDR1 and CDR2 are MGHDK and SYGVNS. The CDR3 sequence is CASSDYTGQNYGYTF. The CDR3 DNA reads as TGTGCCAGCAGTGATTATACGGGACAGAACTATGGCTACACCTTC.

The table lists this clone with a few counts. The chain recombines TRBV19 with TRBJ2-1; 11 nucleotides agree with TRBD2. CDR3 length: 16 amino acids. Germline V gene lookup returns CDR1 LNHDA and CDR2 SQIVND (reference sequence). V gave up 4 bases and J gave up 7 bases; unmatched junction bases: 9. This CDR3 reads CASSTLAGVGLNEQFF. CDR3 DNA sequence: TGTGCCAGTAGTACACTAGCGGGAGTAGGATTAAATGAGCAGTTCTTC.

The chain couples TRBV6-1 to TRBJ1-1; D uncertain. Between the trimmed V and J ends, which lost 2 bases and 11 bases, there was a span of 18 bases. The CDR3 contains 14 residues. CDR1 and CDR2 (germline): MNHNS, SASEGT. The CDR3 sequence is CASSEKGFGEGAFF. The CDR3 coding sequence is TGTGCCAGCAGTGAAAAAGGGTTCGGGGAAGGCGCTTTCTTT.

The CDR3 reads CASSNPGVGYGYTF. The CDR3 DNA follows: TGTGCCAGCAGCAACCCGGGGGTGGGCTATGGCTACACCTTC. This chain connects TRBV21-1 to TRBJ1-2. TRBV21-1 is designated a pseudogene. This CDR3 is 14 amino acids long.

This rearrangement joins TRBV11-2 to TRBJ2-1; possible D gene TRBD2, 6 bases. Trimming pared 5 bases from V and 9 bases from J, leaving 20 bases between. The length of the CDR3 is 15 residues. Germline V gives CDR1 SGHAT, CDR2 FQNNGV. CDR3 in amino acids: CASSDYRRAGGEQFF. CDR3 coding DNA: TGTGCCAGCAGCGACTACAGGAGGGCAGGTGGTGAGCAGTTCTTC.

This sequence joins TRBV6-5 and TRBJ1-1; D perhaps matches TRBD1 (5 bases). Germline lookup yields CDR1 MNHEY and CDR2 SVGAGI. Trimming removed 7 bases from V and 1 base from J, with 13 bases in between. The CDR3 totals 14 residues. The CDR3 loop is CASTRQRSNTEAFF. The CDR3, as DNA: TGTGCCAGCACAAGACAGAGGTCGAACACTGAAGCTTTCTTT.

This clone has just a few counts. The chain recombines TRBV24-1 with TRBJ2-5, with 8 positions matching TRBD1. Germline V gives CDR1 KGHDR, CDR2 SFDVKD. Trimming took 10 bases from V and 5 from J; bases not matched to a gene: 8. This CDR3 region has 13 residues. This CDR3 reads CATGQAGTETQYF. The CDR3 nucleotides are TGTGCCACGGGACAGGCGGGAACCGAGACCCAGTACTTC.

The chain uses TRBV6-5 and TRBJ2-1; 10 positions agree with TRBD2. V lost 6 bases to trimming and J lost 8 bases; unmatched junction nucleotides: 4. The CDR3 loop spans 13 amino acids. The germline V gene has CDR1 MNHEY and CDR2 SVGAGI. In DNA, the CDR3 is TGTGCCAGCAGAGCGGGAGGGCCTTATGAGCAGTTCTTC. Translation: CASRAGGPYEQFF.

This clone has a single count. This sequence joins TRBV27 and TRBJ2-4, with 8 nucleotides matching TRBD1. CDR3 length: 15 residues. From germline, CDR1 is MNHEY and CDR2 SMNVEV (reference sequence). V trimming: 3 bases; J trimming: 2 bases; junction bases outside the gene matches: 3. This chain's CDR3 is CASSFDRGTKNIQYF. CDR3 DNA sequence: TGTGCCAGCAGTTTCGACAGGGGAACCAAAAACATTCAGTACTTC.

The V gene is TRBV10-2, the J gene TRBJ2-3; D unclear. Germline CDR1 reads WSHSY; CDR2 reads SAAADI. V dropped 4 bases and J dropped 0 bases, with 8 bases sitting between them. The CDR3 totals 14 residues. The CDR3 loop reads CASSATASTDTQYF. CDR3 nucleotides: TGCGCCAGCAGTGCAACAGCAAGCACAGATACGCAGTATTTT.

CDR3 loop: CSASHRGGAGETQYF. CDR3 coding DNA: TGCAGTGCTAGTCATAGAGGGGGGGCCGGCGAGACCCAGTACTTC. The rearrangement joins TRBV20-1 to TRBJ2-5; D may be TRBD2 (7 bases). Germline lookup yields CDR1 DFQATT and CDR2 SNEGSKA (reference sequence). The CDR3 has 15 residues. V was pared by 3 bases and J by 5 bases, with 19 bases between.

CDR3 residues: CASSLLASGSETQYF. In nucleotides, the CDR3 is TGTGCCAGCAGCCTCCTGGCTAGCGGGAGCGAGACCCAGTACTTC. The chain combines TRBV13 with TRBJ2-5, with 10 bases fitting TRBD2. Germline trimming cut 5 bases from V and 5 bases from J; bases unmatched to any gene: 8. Germline V gene data show CDR1 as PRHDT and CDR2 as FYEKMQ (reference sequence). CDR3 size: 15 residues.

This clone has more than one count but fewer than ten. This chain connects TRBV6-2 or TRBV6-3 to TRBJ2-2, with a possible D match to TRBD2 (6 bases). CDR1 and CDR2 (germline): MNHEY, SVGEGT. The CDR3 consists of 15 residues. Trimming removed 6 bases at V and 6 bases at J, with 17 bases between. Here the CDR3 DNA reads TGTGCCAGCAGCTCAAGTGGGGGGAGCCCCGGGGAGCTGTTTTTT. Protein product: CASSSSGGSPGELFF.